A selection of T cell receptor beta chains follows, all from one sample in a study of shared clonotypes between healthy human individuals. The method was immunoSEQ multiplex PCR; TCRdb's version includes in-frame clones alone and lacks a portion of them. The profile shows 2 million to 3 million clones, roughly 93% of them singletons. The sequencing input was naive CD4+ T cells from PBMCs. These TCRs come from a man aged 18-30 years in good health. Some clones in this sample may be carry-over from other donors' samples. The CDR3 runs from the conserved cysteine through the conserved F or W. The D gene is left open where the match is weak. Expanded clones are given a class, and other clones once, few, many or no size at all.

CASSLGGGGQPQHF	TGCGCCAGCAGCTTGGGCGGGGGCGGGCAGCCCCAGCATTTT	TRBV5-1	.	TRBJ1-5	.
CASSRQGSNQPQHF	TGTGCCAGCAGCCGACAGGGTAGCAATCAGCCCCAGCATTTT	TRBV28	TRBD1	TRBJ1-5	.
CSVAGSGANVLTF	TGCAGCGTTGCCGGCTCTGGGGCCAACGTCCTGACTTTC	TRBV29-1	.	TRBJ2-6	.
CASSLDRGGGYTF	TGTGCCAGCAGTTTAGATCGCGGCGGGGGCTACACCTTC	TRBV28	.	TRBJ1-2	.
CASSQSIRTSERGTQYF	TGTGCCAGCAGCCAATCAATCAGGACTAGCGAGCGAGGGACCCAGTACTTC	TRBV7-9	TRBD2	TRBJ2-5	.
CASRPQGAGYEQYF	TGTGCCAGCAGACCACAGGGGGCTGGCTACGAGCAGTACTTC	TRBV28	TRBD1	TRBJ2-7	.
CASKSPGITEAFF	TGTGCCAGTAAATCCCCAGGGATTACTGAAGCTTTCTTT	TRBV19	.	TRBJ1-1	.
CAIGEGRNTGELFF	TGTGCCATCGGGGAGGGGAGGAACACCGGGGAGCTGTTTTTT	TRBV10-3	TRBD2	TRBJ2-2	.
CASSLQGAPTPGELFF	TGCGCCAGCAGCCTGCAGGGGGCCCCTACCCCGGGGGAGCTGTTTTTT	TRBV5-1	TRBD1	TRBJ2-2	.
CASSVGGTSFGEQFF	TGTGCCAGCAGCGTAGGAGGGACTAGCTTCGGGGAGCAGTTCTTC	TRBV9	TRBD2	TRBJ2-1	.
CASSHSRDSYYGYTF	TGCGCCAGCAGCCACAGCCGGGACAGCTACTATGGCTACACCTTC	TRBV4-1	TRBD1	TRBJ1-2	.
CASSLTGGIGTEAFF	TGCGCCAGCAGCTTGACAGGGGGTATTGGCACTGAAGCTTTCTTT	TRBV5-1	TRBD1	TRBJ1-1	once
CAWGGNSGYTF	TGTGCCTGGGGGGGGAACAGTGGCTACACCTTC	TRBV30	.	TRBJ1-2	.
CASSSPRDRSNEKLFF	TGTGCCAGCAGTTCCCCCCGGGACAGGAGTAATGAAAAACTGTTTTTT	TRBV28	TRBD1	TRBJ1-4	.
CASSAPRQGREYF	TGTGCCAGCAGTGCACCTAGACAGGGTCGTGAGTACTTC	TRBV6-1	TRBD1	TRBJ2-5	.
CASSQGQEKSYEQYF	TGTGCCAGCAGCCAAGGACAGGAGAAGTCCTACGAGCAGTACTTC	TRBV9	TRBD1	TRBJ2-7	.
CASSPRREPSGELFF	TGTGCCAGCTCACCCCGGCGGGAGCCCTCCGGGGAGCTGTTTTTT	TRBV18	TRBD2	TRBJ2-2	.
CASSDSQEVPQHF	TGTGCCAGCAGTGATTCCCAGGAGGTTCCCCAGCATTTT	TRBV2	.	TRBJ1-5	.
CASARLATSGANVLTF	TGTGCCAGCGCCCGCCTGGCAACCTCTGGGGCCAACGTCCTGACTTTC	TRBV7-9	.	TRBJ2-6	.
CASSELGGAGGYTF	TGTGCCAGCAGTGAACTGGGGGGCGCGGGTGGCTACACCTTC	TRBV6-1	.	TRBJ1-2	.
CASRPDYTGELFF	TGTGCCAGCAGACCTGATTACACCGGGGAGCTGTTTTTT	TRBV6-6	.	TRBJ2-2	few
CASSIEVEAGVSMSNIQYF	TGTGCCAGTAGTATAGAAGTGGAAGCGGGAGTGAGTATGTCGAACATTCAGTACTTC	TRBV19	TRBD2	TRBJ2-4	.
CASSRDRGPVGEKLFF	TGTGCCAGCTCCCGGGACAGGGGGCCGGTAGGTGAAAAACTGTTTTTT	TRBV18	TRBD1	TRBJ1-4	.
CASSFGTSGRAWGPQETQYF	TGCGCCAGCAGCTTCGGGACTAGCGGGAGGGCCTGGGGTCCCCAAGAGACCCAGTACTTC	TRBV5-1	TRBD2	TRBJ2-5	.
CASSFLFGTGVQETQYF	TGTGCCAGCAGTTTCCTTTTTGGGACAGGGGTCCAAGAGACCCAGTACTTC	TRBV28	TRBD1	TRBJ2-5	.
CAIRENGVPGYTF	TGTGCCATCAGGGAGAACGGAGTACCAGGCTACACCTTC	TRBV10-3	.	TRBJ1-2	.
CASSSLWHEQFF	TGTGCCAGCAGCTCCCTGTGGCATGAGCAGTTCTTC	TRBV7-2	.	TRBJ2-1	.
CASSEVSWTGGGETQYF	TGTGCCAGCAGTGAAGTCAGCTGGACAGGGGGCGGGGAGACCCAGTACTTC	TRBV6-1	TRBD1	TRBJ2-5	.
CSAWTGSFGETQYF	TGCAGCGCTTGGACAGGTAGTTTTGGAGAGACCCAGTACTTC	TRBV29-1	TRBD1	TRBJ2-5	.
CASSLLPGQPQHF	TGTGCCAGCAGCTTACTACCCGGCCAGCCCCAGCATTTT	TRBV7-8	.	TRBJ1-5	.
CAISDGTGLSQPQHF	TGTGCCATCAGTGACGGGACAGGGCTAAGTCAGCCCCAGCATTTT	TRBV10-3	TRBD1	TRBJ1-5	.
CASSQEEVWSWVRNEQFF	TGTGCCAGCAGCCAAGAGGAGGTGTGGAGTTGGGTGCGGAATGAGCAGTTCTTC	TRBV14	.	TRBJ2-1	.
CASSPGGYETQYF	TGTGCCAGCTCACCTGGAGGGTATGAGACCCAGTACTTC	TRBV18	.	TRBJ2-5	.
CASSYTTREQYF	TGTGCCAGCAGTTACACCACCAGGGAGCAGTACTTC	TRBV6-6	.	TRBJ2-7	.
CASSERAQRGGPYEQYF	TGTGCCAGCAGTGAAAGGGCCCAACGGGGCGGACCCTACGAGCAGTACTTC	TRBV6-1	.	TRBJ2-7	.
CASSTRKTVNTGELFF	TGTGCCAGCTCAACGCGAAAGACAGTAAACACCGGGGAGCTGTTTTTT	TRBV18	.	TRBJ2-2	.
CASSQDPVLAGGTNTGELFF	TGCGCCAGCAGCCAAGATCCGGTTCTAGCGGGAGGCACGAACACCGGGGAGCTGTTTTTT	TRBV4-1	TRBD2	TRBJ2-2	.
CASSVALAGGGEQFF	TGTGCCAGCAGTGTTGCCCTAGCGGGAGGGGGCGAGCAGTTCTTC	TRBV2	TRBD2	TRBJ2-1	.
CASSDRDRVTDTQYF	TGTGCCAGCAGCGACCGGGACAGGGTCACAGATACGCAGTATTTT	TRBV9	TRBD1	TRBJ2-3	.
CASSPDSAEAFF	TGTGCCAGCAGCCCCGACAGTGCTGAAGCTTTCTTT	TRBV7-9	.	TRBJ1-1	few
CASSSPGEGGGKAFF	TGTGCCAGCAGTTCACCCGGGGAGGGTGGGGGTAAAGCTTTCTTT	TRBV28	.	TRBJ1-1	once
CASSLLPGRANEQFF	TGTGCCAGCAGCTTACTTCCCGGGAGGGCCAATGAGCAGTTCTTC	TRBV11-3	TRBD2	TRBJ2-1	.
CASSAATGMQETQYF	TGCGCCAGCAGCGCGGCAACAGGGATGCAAGAGACCCAGTACTTC	TRBV5-1	.	TRBJ2-5	.
CASSVLSGNTIYF	TGTGCCAGCAGCGTTCTCTCTGGAAACACCATATATTTT	TRBV9	.	TRBJ1-3	.
CASSSRGASGYTF	TGTGCCAGCAGCTCCCGGGGGGCCTCTGGCTACACCTTC	TRBV7-2	.	TRBJ1-2	.
CASSLTRLAGNTGELFF	TGTGCCAGCAGCTTAACTAGACTAGCCGGGAACACCGGGGAGCTGTTTTTT	TRBV11-1	TRBD2	TRBJ2-2	.
CSGRTGQETQYF	TGCAGCGGGAGGACAGGACAAGAGACCCAGTACTTC	TRBV29-1	TRBD1	TRBJ2-5	once
CASSLAGTSYNEQFF	TGTGCCAGCAGTCTAGCGGGTACCTCCTACAATGAGCAGTTCTTC	TRBV2	TRBD2	TRBJ2-1	.
CASSLDSPSRGYTF	TGCGCCAGCAGCTTGGACAGCCCTTCGCGTGGCTACACCTTC	TRBV5-1	.	TRBJ1-2	few
CASSPRATGELFF	TGTGCCAGCAGCCCTCGGGCTACCGGGGAGCTGTTTTTT	TRBV7-2	.	TRBJ2-2	.
CASRKPGLPHLSYEQYF	TGTGCCAGCAGGAAACCGGGACTACCGCACCTCTCCTACGAGCAGTACTTC	TRBV28	TRBD2	TRBJ2-7	.
CASSPGTVYSNQPQHF	TGTGCCAGCTCACCCGGGACAGTCTATAGCAATCAGCCCCAGCATTTT	TRBV18	TRBD1	TRBJ1-5	.
CASRGRGTNTGELFF	TGCGCCAGCAGAGGGAGGGGCACGAACACCGGGGAGCTGTTTTTT	TRBV5-1	TRBD2	TRBJ2-2	.
CASSQTGTGSYNEQFF	TGCGCCAGCAGCCAAACCGGGACAGGCTCCTACAATGAGCAGTTCTTC	TRBV4-1	TRBD1	TRBJ2-1	once
CASSYSSLAGNNEQFF	TGTGCCAGCAGTTACTCGAGTCTAGCGGGAAACAATGAGCAGTTCTTC	TRBV6-5	TRBD2	TRBJ2-1	.
CATSRGPSSTDTQYF	TGTGCCACCTCAAGGGGACCTTCTAGCACAGATACGCAGTATTTT	TRBV11-2	.	TRBJ2-3	.
CASSLTGGVTEAFF	TGCGCCAGCAGCTTGACAGGGGGGGTCACTGAAGCTTTCTTT	TRBV5-1	TRBD1	TRBJ1-1	.